The rows below give T cell receptor beta chains drawn from one sample of a study of OX40 agonist ivuxolimab in advanced cancers. The table came from immunoSEQ multiplex PCR; TCRdb's copy has only in-frame clones and leaves some out. The sample contains about 20,000 clones, around 82% of which appear only once. Sequencing used CD4+ or CD8+ T cells sorted from blood, obtained in a trial of the OX40 agonist ivuxolimab. Receptors originate from an adult with an advanced solid tumor such as melanoma, head and neck, liver or kidney cancer. The CDR3 runs from the conserved cysteine through the conserved F or W.

CDR3 length	V gene	J gene	CDR3 protein
14	TRBV5-6	TRBJ2-7	CASSLWTVVNEQYF
13	TRBV5-6	TRBJ1-2	CASSFGGNYGYTF
11	TRBV19	TRBJ1-4	CASSIGEKLFF
13	TRBV9	TRBJ2-7	CASSVVDGYEQYF
11	TRBV6-8	TRBJ2-3	CASSSTDTQYF
14	TRBV7-9	TRBJ2-1	CASRLPGGNNEQFF
16	TRBV6-6	TRBJ1-5	CASSPQGPFSNQPQHF
13	TRBV7-6	TRBJ1-1	CASSRGRNAEAFF
16	TRBV9	TRBJ2-5	CASSEALSGGVETQYF
13	TRBV6-6	TRBJ2-7	CASSYGRGYEQYF
16	TRBV4-1	TRBJ2-4	CASSLVVGVAKNIQYF
16	TRBV6-5	TRBJ1-2	CASSYSKQRGIYGYTF
15	TRBV25-1	TRBJ1-1	CASMDPLGGNTEAFF
13	TRBV19	TRBJ1-1	CASNQGMNTEAFF
15	TRBV19	TRBJ2-6	CASSIGGSGANVLTF
16	TRBV11-2	TRBJ1-3	CASSLDRSYSGNTIYF
17	TRBV19	TRBJ2-2	CASTDPGTGGRTGELFF
13	TRBV6-6	TRBJ1-1	CASSYNGDTEAFF
15	TRBV19	TRBJ2-1	CASSLGTSFSDEQFF
16	TRBV7-3	TRBJ2-7	CASSPGTSGGFDEQYF
11	TRBV28	TRBJ2-5	CASSYAETQYF
16	TRBV2	TRBJ2-5	CASSGEGHVYQETQYF
15	TRBV18	TRBJ2-7	CASSPSPMTSHEQYF
17	TRBV28	TRBJ1-5	CASTDPLGTGGIQPQHF
15	TRBV6-6	TRBJ2-3	CASSPGGDDTDTQYF
15	TRBV11-2	TRBJ2-3	CASSPPGGETDTQYF
14	TRBV7-9	TRBJ1-2	CASSLDRRPDGYTF
13	TRBV27	TRBJ2-7	CASSEAPTYEQYF
17	TRBV4-1	TRBJ2-1	CASSPQGSGGAYNEQFF